The TCR beta chain under discussion was sequenced for a study of T-cell reconstitution after alpha-beta-depleted transplantation in children. Unique molecular identifiers tagged the TCRbeta library. TCRdb processed the PCR reads anew with MiXCR; each CDR3 protein has one entry. The repertoire holds 440,000 or so distinct CDR3 sequences, with over 40% as singletons. Trimming pared 5 bases from V and 4 bases from J, leaving 16 bases between. Germline-derived CDR1 and CDR2 are LNHNV and YYDKDF (reference sequence). The CDR3 has 15 amino acids. The chain has TRBV15 and TRBJ2-3; D is possibly TRBD2 (7 bases). The TCR originated in a girl aged 2 to 10 with aplastic anemia, due to receive a stem cell transplant. Sequenced here: PBMCs, sampled before TCRalphabeta/CD19-depleted stem cell transplant. Written as DNA, the CDR3 is TGTGCCACCAGCCCCGGGGGGCTGACCCCAGATACGCAGTATTTT. As protein: CATSPGGLTPDTQYF.